Following are 28 T cell receptor beta chains from one sample sequenced in a study of blood T cell repertoires in COVID-19. Produced via immunoSEQ multiplex PCR; TCRdb's table is partial and in-frame only. The sample carries under 150,000 clones, 60% to 80% recorded once. The sequenced sample consisted of peripheral blood. These TCRs come from a woman between 45 and 65 years old with active or convalescent COVID-19.

The V call is TRBV11-2, the J call TRBJ2-1, with 10 bases lining up with TRBD1. The length of the CDR3 is 14 residues. V dropped 5 bases and J dropped 6; count of bases not matched to a gene: 4. Germline V CDR1 and CDR2: SGHAT, FQNNGV. In nucleotides, the CDR3 is TGTGCCAGCAGCCTCAGGACAGGGGGCAATGAGCAGTTCTTC. Amino acid sequence: CASSLRTGGNEQFF. Full variable domain (remainder filled in from reference TRBV11-2 and TRBJ2-1): EAGVAQSPRYKIIEKRQSVAFWCNPISGHATLYWYQQILGQGPKLLIQFQNNGVVDDSQLPKDRFSAERLKGVDSTLKIQPAKLEDSAVYLCASSLRTGGNEQFFGPGTRLTVL.

The CDR3 DNA reads TGTGCCAGCAGCCCGAGACAGGGGGCGCGGGGAGCTGAAGCTTTCTTT. It is translated as CASSPRQGARGAEAFF. The chain couples TRBV7-2 to TRBJ1-1; 10 bases fit TRBD1. The CDR3 consists of 16 residues. Germline CDR1 SGHTA, CDR2 FQGNSA. Trimming cost V 5 bases and J 6 bases; bases outside gene matches: 12.

V and J are TRBV28 and TRBJ2-7, with a weak D call TRBD1 (6 bases). The germline CDR1 and CDR2 sequences are MDHEN and SYDVKM. Trimming shortened V by 5 bases and J by 3 bases, and 23 bases separated the two germline ends. The CDR3 is made up of 17 amino acids. As DNA, the CDR3 is TGTGCCAGCAGTCCCCTGACCGGACAGAGGCTTAGCTACGAGCAGTACTTC. It is translated as CASSPLTGQRLSYEQYF.

V usage is TRBV3-1 (or the pseudogene TRBV3-2) and J usage is TRBJ2-7, with D maybe TRBD1 (6 bases). The CDR3 runs 16 residues. Looked up from germline, CDR1 is LGHDT and CDR2 is YNNKEL (reference sequence). Between the trimmed V and J ends, which lost 4 bases and 6 bases, there was a span of 22 bases. The CDR3 here is CASSLIAPPQGGEQYF. CDR3 coding DNA: TGTGCCAGCAGCCTAATTGCACCACCCCAAGGGGGCGAGCAGTACTTC.

This clone was detected ten times or more. The identical CDR3 is also encoded by other nucleotide sequences in the sample. The chain links TRBV5-1 to TRBJ1-1, with 8 nucleotides matching TRBD1. Per germline, CDR1 SGHRS and CDR2 YFSETQ. J was trimmed by 0 bases and V by 0 bases; bases with no gene match: 4. The length of the CDR3 is 16 residues. CDR3 DNA: TGCGCCAGCAGCTTGGCCGGGACAGGACTGAACACTGAAGCTTTCTTT. It is translated as CASSLAGTGLNTEAFF.

This chain connects TRBV6-1 to TRBJ1-2; 12 nucleotides agree with TRBD1. After removal of 0 bases from V and 5 bases from J, the junction contained 4 bases not matched to a gene. Per germline, CDR1 MNHNS and CDR2 SASEGT. This CDR3 region has 16 residues. The CDR3 reads CASSEAGTGGGYGYTF. The CDR3 DNA is TGTGCCAGCAGTGAAGCAGGGACAGGGGGCGGGTATGGCTACACCTTC.

V and J are TRBV30 and TRBJ2-7; 12 bases line up with TRBD1. The V gene's germline CDR1 is GTSNPN and CDR2 SVGIG (reference sequence). CDR3 size: 17 residues. Losses at the gene ends were 4 bases for V and 6 bases for J; bases not matched to a gene: 16. CDR3 residues: CAWTTWGFRDRGLEQYF. CDR3 DNA: TGTGCCTGGACCACCTGGGGTTTCCGGGACAGGGGGCTCGAGCAGTACTTC.

The genes are TRBV7-2 and TRBJ2-5, with TRBD2 matching over 8 bases. The V and J ends lost 4 bases and 9 bases, in that order; junction bases with no gene match: 7. Germline V gives CDR1 SGHTA, CDR2 FQGNSA. This CDR3 comprises 13 residues. In DNA, the CDR3 is TGTGCCAGCAGCTCGGAGCGGGAGTTTCCCCAGTACTTC. This encodes CASSSEREFPQYF.

This rearrangement joins TRBV19 to TRBJ2-7; 9 positions agree with TRBD1. The trim removed 3 bases at V and 6 bases at J, leaving 3 bases unmatched. The CDR3 covers 13 residues. Germline CDR1 LNHDA, CDR2 SQIVND (reference sequence). CDR3 DNA sequence: TGTGCCAGTAGTATGACAGGGGGTCTCGAGCAGTACTTC. Translating it yields CASSMTGGLEQYF.

The V gene is TRBV6-2 or TRBV6-3, the J gene TRBJ1-6; D not certain. V was clipped by 6 bases and J by 9 bases, with 18 bases between them. This CDR3 is built from 15 residues. CDR1 is MNHEY and CDR2 is SVGEGT in the germline V gene. The CDR3 DNA reads as TGTGCCAGCAGCCCTGGGCCAAATTTCGGTTCACCCCTCCACTTT. This sequence encodes CASSPGPNFGSPLHF.

The chain couples TRBV27 to TRBJ1-1; 10 bases align to TRBD1. The junction had 18 bases not matched to a gene; V was cut back by 3 bases and J by 11 bases. The germline V gene has CDR1 MNHEY and CDR2 SMNVEV (reference sequence). This CDR3 is 17 amino acids long. The CDR3 loop is CASSFSVGTGVPLRAFF. DNA of the CDR3: TGTGCCAGCAGTTTTTCCGTTGGGACAGGGGTCCCCCTGAGGGCTTTCTTT.

In this sample, this clone turned up once. V usage is TRBV19 and J usage is TRBJ2-1, with a tentative D call TRBD1 (6 bases). Germline assignment: CDR1 LNHDA and CDR2 SQIVND (reference sequence). V was cut by 5 bases and J by 7 bases, with 15 bases left in between. This CDR3 has 14 amino acids. This CDR3 reads CASSVGWGQNEQFF. The CDR3 nucleotides read TGTGCCAGTAGTGTAGGCTGGGGGCAGAATGAGCAGTTCTTC.

This chain's CDR3 is CASSIERQGGNEKLFF. CDR3 in DNA: TGTGCCAGTAGTATAGAAAGACAGGGAGGAAATGAAAAACTGTTTTTT. This chain uses TRBV19 with TRBJ1-4; TRBD1 matches at 7 bases. The V and J ends lost 0 bases and 5 bases, in that order; junction bases with no gene match: 6. Germline V gene data show CDR1 as LNHDA and CDR2 as SQIVND (reference sequence). This CDR3 is 16 amino acids long.

This clone came up a few times. The J gene is TRBJ1-1, the V gene TRBV30; D possibly corresponds to TRBD1 (6 bases). Deletions cut 2 bases from V and 5 bases from J, with 9 bases between. The germline V gene has CDR1 GTSNPN and CDR2 SVGIG (reference sequence). The CDR3 is 12 amino acids. The CDR3 DNA is TGTGCCTGGAGTCAGGGGATAACTGAAGCTTTCTTT. It translates to CAWSQGITEAFF.

The chain joins TRBV7-9 to TRBJ1-4; TRBD1 matches at 7 bases. The CDR3 runs to 16 residues. Germline lookup yields CDR1 SEHNR and CDR2 FQNEAQ (reference sequence). With V trimmed by 4 bases and J by 7 bases, 12 bases remained unmatched. CDR3 sequence (DNA): TGTGCCAGCAGCTCATCGGCAGGGGGTGAGAGTGAAAAACTGTTTTTT. Translated: CASSSSAGGESEKLFF.

The V and J genes are TRBV3-1 (or the pseudogene TRBV3-2) and TRBJ2-4; tentatively, D is TRBD1 (5 bases). The germline V gene has CDR1 LGHDT and CDR2 YNNKEL (reference sequence). Trimming pared 3 bases from V and 9 bases from J, leaving 15 bases between. This CDR3 contains 14 residues. The CDR3 DNA reads TGTGCCAGCAGCCATGACAGTAGATGGGGCATTCAGTACTTC. It encodes CASSHDSRWGIQYF.

V usage is TRBV30 and J usage is TRBJ2-7, with 8 bases that match TRBD2. The trim removed 0 bases at V and 5 bases at J, leaving 9 bases unmatched. From germline, CDR1 is GTSNPN and CDR2 SVGIG (reference sequence). The length of the CDR3 is 15 residues. The CDR3 is CAWSVLAGGMDEQYF. CDR3 coding DNA: TGTGCCTGGAGTGTACTGGCGGGAGGCATGGACGAGCAGTACTTC.

The chain is built from TRBV7-2 and TRBJ2-5; possibly TRBD2 for D (6 bases). CDR1 is SGHTA and CDR2 is FQGNSA in the germline V gene. This CDR3 has 15 residues. V lost 5 bases and J lost 4, with 17 bases in between. DNA of the CDR3: TGTGCCAGCAGCCCTGGACGCCTGGAGGGAGAGACCCAGTACTTC. This gives the protein CASSPGRLEGETQYF.

The chain combines TRBV29-1 with TRBJ1-2, with TRBD1 matching 8 bases. With 3 bases clipped from V and 3 bases from J, the junction kept 3 bases outside the gene matches. CDR1 SQVTM and CDR2 ANQGSEA come from the germline V gene. This CDR3 has 13 residues. This CDR3 is CSVEDRADYGYTF. CDR3 coding DNA: TGCAGCGTTGAGGACAGGGCTGACTATGGCTACACCTTC. Based on the CDR3 plus reference TRBV29-1 and TRBJ1-2, the full variable domain is SAVISQKPSRDICQRGTSLTIQCQVDSQVTMMFWYRQQPGQSLTLIATANQGSEATYESGFVIDKFPISRPNLTFSTLTVSNMSPEDSSIYLCSVEDRADYGYTFGSGTRLTVV.

The rearrangement links TRBV4-3 to TRBJ1-6; unclear D gene. The V end was cut by 0 bases, the J end by 0 bases, with 6 bases between. CDR3 length equals 16 residues. CDR1 is LGHNA, CDR2 YSLEER, per germline. The CDR3 DNA is TGCGCCAGCAGCCAAGATACGAGCTCCTATAATTCACCCCTCCACTTT. This encodes CASSQDTSSYNSPLHF.

The chain has TRBV27 and TRBJ1-1; maybe TRBD1 (6 bases). The CDR3 has 18 residues. Per the germline V gene, CDR1 is MNHEY and CDR2 is SMNVEV (reference sequence). Trimming left V 2 bases short and J 1 base short, with 20 bases between. The CDR3 DNA reads as TGTGCCAGCAGTTTACGGTTTTTCCCAGGGGCGTCGAACACTGAAGCTTTCTTT. As protein: CASSLRFFPGASNTEAFF.

The V and J genes are TRBV15 and TRBJ1-1, with D hard to call. CDR1 is LNHNV and CDR2 is YYDKDF in the germline V gene (reference sequence). Trimming cost V 1 base and J 4 bases, with 7 bases left between them. The CDR3 has 13 amino acids. In DNA form, the CDR3 reads TGTGCCACCAGCAGAGGGGAGGTCACTGAAGCTTTCTTT. Its translation: CATSRGEVTEAFF.

The chain employs TRBV6-2 or TRBV6-3 and TRBJ2-4, with 7 bases aligning to TRBD2. The CDR3 has 18 residues. Trimming removed 4 bases from V and 0 bases from J; junction bases left unmatched: 12. CDR1 and CDR2 from the germline V gene are MNHEY and SVGEGT. The CDR3 loop is CASSSRRSGTKAKNIQYF. The DNA of the CDR3 is TGTGCCAGCAGTTCACGCCGAAGCGGGACTAAAGCCAAAAACATTCAGTACTTC.

A few counts support this clone. The chain joins TRBV6-5 to TRBJ1-4; D possibly corresponds to TRBD1 (5 bases). Germline CDR1 MNHEY, CDR2 SVGAGI. Trimming took 0 bases from V and 8 from J, leaving 13 bases between them. The CDR3 length is 15 residues. The CDR3 here is CASSYSRAGFEKLFF. The CDR3 DNA reads as TGTGCCAGCAGTTACTCCCGGGCAGGGTTCGAAAAACTGTTTTTT.

This chain's CDR3 is CASSQDLAGGKTQYF. The CDR3 bases are TGTGCCAGCAGCCAAGATCTCGCGGGCGGGAAGACCCAGTACTTC. The rearrangement joins TRBV3-1 (or the pseudogene TRBV3-2) to TRBJ2-5, with D perhaps matching TRBD2 (6 bases). Germline V gene lookup returns CDR1 LGHDT and CDR2 YNNKEL (reference sequence). Trimming stripped 0 bases from V and 6 bases from J, with 14 bases between. This CDR3 is built from 15 residues.

J is TRBJ2-7 and V is TRBV24-1, with TRBD2 as a possible D gene (5 bases). V shed 2 bases and J shed 2 bases, with 12 bases lying between them. The CDR3 spans 15 residues. CDR1 KGHDR and CDR2 SFDVKD come from the germline V gene. CDR3: CATSDWRASTYEQYF. The CDR3 DNA sequence: TGTGCCACCAGTGATTGGCGGGCCTCCACCTACGAGCAGTACTTC.

This clone was seen once. V and J are TRBV19 and TRBJ2-5; D perhaps matches TRBD1 (6 bases). V was clipped by 5 bases and J by 2 bases, with 9 bases between them. Germline V gene sequence: CDR1 LNHDA, CDR2 SQIVND (reference sequence). The CDR3 totals 13 residues. The CDR3 here is CASSVDRQETQYF. CDR3 nucleotide sequence: TGTGCCAGTAGTGTTGACAGGCAAGAGACCCAGTACTTC.

In this sample, this clone turned up once. The V call is TRBV5-1, the J call TRBJ1-2, with D possibly being TRBD1 (6 bases). Looked up from germline, CDR1 is SGHRS and CDR2 is YFSETQ. Between the trimmed V and J ends, which lost 1 base and 7 bases, there was a span of 11 bases. The CDR3 has 13 residues. The CDR3 nucleotides read TGCGCCAGCAGCTTGCCAGCACAGGGTGGCTACACCTTC. Amino acid sequence: CASSLPAQGGYTF.